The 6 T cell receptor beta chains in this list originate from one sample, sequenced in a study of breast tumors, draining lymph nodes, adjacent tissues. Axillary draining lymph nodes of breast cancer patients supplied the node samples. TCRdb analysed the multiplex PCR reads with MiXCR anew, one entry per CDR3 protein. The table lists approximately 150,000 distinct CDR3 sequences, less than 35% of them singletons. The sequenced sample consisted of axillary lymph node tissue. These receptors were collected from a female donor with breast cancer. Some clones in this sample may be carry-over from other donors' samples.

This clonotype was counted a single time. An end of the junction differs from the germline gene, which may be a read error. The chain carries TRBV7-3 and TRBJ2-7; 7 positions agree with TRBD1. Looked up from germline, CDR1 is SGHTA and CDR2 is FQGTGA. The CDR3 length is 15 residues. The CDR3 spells CASSLQQGNTYEQHF. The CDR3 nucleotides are TGTGCCAGCAGCTTACAACAGGGGAACACCTACGAGCAGCACTTC.

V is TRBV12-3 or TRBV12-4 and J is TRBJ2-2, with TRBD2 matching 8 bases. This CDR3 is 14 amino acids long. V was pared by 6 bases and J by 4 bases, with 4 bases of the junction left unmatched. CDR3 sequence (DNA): TGTGCCAGCAGAGGCGGGGGGATCACCGGGGAGCTGTTTTTT. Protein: CASRGGGITGELFF.

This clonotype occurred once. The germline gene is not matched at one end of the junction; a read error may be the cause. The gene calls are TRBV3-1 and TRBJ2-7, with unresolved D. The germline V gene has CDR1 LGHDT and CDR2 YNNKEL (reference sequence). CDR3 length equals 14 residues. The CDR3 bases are TGCGCCAGCTGCCAGTCGAGGCTCTCCTACGAGCAGTACTTC. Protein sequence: CASCQSRLSYEQYF.

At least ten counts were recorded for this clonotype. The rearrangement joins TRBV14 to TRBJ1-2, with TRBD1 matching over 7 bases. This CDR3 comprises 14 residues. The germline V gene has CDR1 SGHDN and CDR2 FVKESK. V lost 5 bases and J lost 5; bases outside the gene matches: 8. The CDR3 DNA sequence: TGTGCCAGCAGCGCCAGGGGGTATGGATATGGCTACACCTTC. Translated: CASSARGYGYGYTF. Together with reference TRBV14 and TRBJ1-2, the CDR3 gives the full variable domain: EAGVTQFPSHSVIEKGQTVTLRCDPISGHDNLYWYRRVMGKEIKFLLHFVKESKQDESGMPNNRFLAERTGGTYSTLKVQPAELEDSGVYFCASSARGYGYGYTFGSGTRLTVV.

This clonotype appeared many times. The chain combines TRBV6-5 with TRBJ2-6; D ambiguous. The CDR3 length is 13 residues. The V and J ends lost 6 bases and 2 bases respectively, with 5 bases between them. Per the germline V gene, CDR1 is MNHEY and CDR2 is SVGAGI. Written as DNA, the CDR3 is TGTGCCAGCAGGCGCACTGGGGCCAACGTCCTGACTTTC. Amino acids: CASRRTGANVLTF.

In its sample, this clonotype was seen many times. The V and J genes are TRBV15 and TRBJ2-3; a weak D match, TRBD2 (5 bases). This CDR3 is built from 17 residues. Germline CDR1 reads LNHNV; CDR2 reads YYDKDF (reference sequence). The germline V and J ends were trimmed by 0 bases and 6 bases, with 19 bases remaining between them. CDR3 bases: TGTGCCACCAGCAGAGATCAACCCAGCGCGGCGGGCGATACGCAGTATTTT. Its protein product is CATSRDQPSAAGDTQYF. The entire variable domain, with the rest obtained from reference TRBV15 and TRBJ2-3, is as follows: DAMVIQNPRYQVTQFGKPVTLSCSQTLNHNVMYWYQQKSSQAPKLLFHYYDKDFNNEADTPDNFQSRRPNTSFCFLDIRSPGLGDTAMYLCATSRDQPSAAGDTQYFGPGTRLTVL.